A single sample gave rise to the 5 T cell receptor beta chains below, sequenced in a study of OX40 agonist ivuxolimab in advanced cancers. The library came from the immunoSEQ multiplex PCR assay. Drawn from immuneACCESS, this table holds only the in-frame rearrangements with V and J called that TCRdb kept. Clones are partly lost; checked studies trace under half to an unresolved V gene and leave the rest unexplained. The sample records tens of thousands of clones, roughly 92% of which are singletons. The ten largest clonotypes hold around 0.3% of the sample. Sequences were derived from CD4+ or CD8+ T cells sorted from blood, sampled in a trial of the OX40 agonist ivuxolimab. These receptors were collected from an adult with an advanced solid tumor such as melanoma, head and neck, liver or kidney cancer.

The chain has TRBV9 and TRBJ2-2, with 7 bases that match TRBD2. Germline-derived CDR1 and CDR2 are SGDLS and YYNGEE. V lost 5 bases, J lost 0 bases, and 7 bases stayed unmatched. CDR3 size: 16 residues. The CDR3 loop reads CASRLSSGANTGELFF. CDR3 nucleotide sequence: TGTGCCAGCAGATTATCTAGCGGAGCGAACACCGGGGAGCTGTTTTTT.

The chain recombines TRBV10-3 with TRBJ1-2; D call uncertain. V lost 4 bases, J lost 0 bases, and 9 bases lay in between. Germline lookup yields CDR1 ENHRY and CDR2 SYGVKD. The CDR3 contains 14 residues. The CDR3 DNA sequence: TGTGCCATCAGTGGTAGGAGTACTAACTATGGCTACACCTTC. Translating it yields CAISGRSTNYGYTF.

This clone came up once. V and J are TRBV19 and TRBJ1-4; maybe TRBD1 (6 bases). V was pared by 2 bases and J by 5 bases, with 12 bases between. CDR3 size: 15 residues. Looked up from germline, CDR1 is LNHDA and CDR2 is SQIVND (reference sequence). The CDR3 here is CASSIKGHPNEKLFF. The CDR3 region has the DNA TGTGCCAGTAGTATAAAGGGACACCCAAATGAAAAACTGTTTTTT.

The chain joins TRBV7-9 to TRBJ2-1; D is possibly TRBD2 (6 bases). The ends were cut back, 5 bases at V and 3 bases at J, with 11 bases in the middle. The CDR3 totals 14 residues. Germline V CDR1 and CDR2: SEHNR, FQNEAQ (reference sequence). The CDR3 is CASSTGTYYNEQFF. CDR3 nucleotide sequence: TGTGCCAGCAGCACCGGGACTTACTACAATGAGCAGTTCTTC.

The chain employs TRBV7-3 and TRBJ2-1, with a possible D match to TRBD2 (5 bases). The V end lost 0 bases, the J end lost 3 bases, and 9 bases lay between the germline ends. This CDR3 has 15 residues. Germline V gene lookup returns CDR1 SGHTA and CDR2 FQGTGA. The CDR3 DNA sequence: TGTGCCAGCAGCTTAACCGGGGAAGACTACAATGAGCAGTTCTTC. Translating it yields CASSLTGEDYNEQFF.